This T cell receptor beta chain was observed in a study of T cells in Graves' hyperthyroidism and ophthalmopathy (dated by TCRdb to the late 2010s). About the investigation overall: Peripheral blood samples were taken at initial diagnosis, before any treatment was given. To identify TCR V-J signatures that set the groups apart, the researchers used a discovery cohort of 100 patients, made up of under 50 with Graves' ophthalmopathy and some 55 with stable Graves' hyperthyroidism. Whether ophthalmopathy could be predicted prospectively was tested in an independent validation cohort made up of about 18 hyperthyroidism patients plus 17 patients who later progressed to ophthalmopathy. The roughly 99 discovery patients were divided at random into training and test sets in a 7:3 ratio. In more than 5 Graves' hyperthyroidism patients, the study also compared T-cell repertoires from thyroid tissue with T-cell repertoires from blood. Once sampling was done, hyperthyroidism patients were given methimazole at a starting dose of 30 mg daily, whereas ophthalmopathy patients were given high-dose intravenous methylprednisolone. The paper reports TCR Vbeta CDR3 sequencing of some 140 peripheral blood samples: 40 or so ophthalmopathy, approximately 74 hyperthyroidism and around 17 progressor patients. Overall study results and their limits: In cross-validation, a model built on a 13 V-J signature told ophthalmopathy apart from stable hyperthyroidism with 85% to 90% sensitivity and around 83% specificity, and in testing the same model reached 80%/75%. Sample size was not statistically predetermined, and investigators were not blinded to group allocation. During validation, the model predicted progression to ophthalmopathy a median of roughly 7.1 months ahead of onset, with 60% to 71% sensitivity and around 72% specificity. Most expanded thyroid clonotypes (frequency above 0.001) were also found in blood, which suggests that blood repertoires may mirror thyroid immune responses.

The TCR beta CDR3 regions were amplified from RNA transcripts. A first-round RT-PCR of the TCR CDR3 used the HTBI primer set with the Qiagen OneStep RT-PCR kit. Libraries were constructed in a second round of multiplex PCR, after which size selection and purification were performed. The libraries were sequenced on an Illumina HiSeq2000 using paired-end 100 bp reads. Turning to the authors' computational methods: SOAPnuke was used to process the raw data, throwing out any read that contained adapters or uncalled bases, had a mean Phred below 15, or lacked an exact constant-primer or identifier match. High-quality paired reads were merged with COPE v1.2.5, and unique nucleotide sequences were defined as clonotypes. MiTCR v1.1 was used to align the clonotypes against IMGT TRBV, TRBD and TRBJ reference segments. The analysis included only V-J combinations with a frequency above 0.0001, which together covered over 98% of the repertoires. A TCS score was defined as the ratio between F50 (clonal expansion) and ExV (chaos), using BLOSUM62-based TCRdist between CDR3 peptides within each V-J. Welch's t-statistics and random forest reduced 500 to 650 V-J features to 13, which were used in a naive Bayes classifier (R e1071). TCRdb itself trimmed the public reads at Q25 with fastp, ran MiXCR and retained productive beta chains. One record per CDR3 amino acid sequence lists the most common genes and DNA. The V and J calls were determined by TCRdb, not by the authors. The sample table lists roughly 740,000 distinct CDR3 sequences, 16% of them with a count of one. 8.4% of the sample lies in the top ten.

CDR1 and CDR2, looked up from the germline V gene, are ENHRY and SYGVKD. There are 14 amino acids in the CDR3, from cysteine to phenylalanine inclusive. The retained sequence is limited to the CDR3, 42 bases, with the frame set at the first base. V is clipped by 5 bases and J by 0 bases, and the sequence between their germline boundaries is 9 bases long. This clonotype appeared a few times. Its antigen remains undetermined. No much larger clonotype is one base removed from it; base qualities were not supplied. A patient counted as having stable Graves' hyperthyroidism if no progression to ophthalmopathy occurred over 18 months of follow-up. Hyperthyroidism patients were newly diagnosed, with disease duration under 2 months, and aged 18 to 65 years. Any patient with an uncontrolled infection, another autoimmune disease, pregnancy or lactation was excluded. Diagnoses relied on clinical symptoms, serum thyroxine and TRAb, thyroid ultrasound and orbital computed tomography. Ficoll-Paque density gradient centrifugation was used to isolate PBMCs from about 9 ml of fresh peripheral blood. Total RNA was extracted with Trizol reagent, and quality was checked on an Agilent 2100 Bioanalyzer.

The chain uses TRBV10-3 and TRBJ2-3; D gene: possibly TRBD2, on 6 matching bases. This receptor was obtained from a man aged 18 to 29 with Graves' hyperthyroidism. The sequenced material came from blood. The CDR3 region reads CAISIAESTDTQYF. The DNA sequence is as follows: TGTGCCATCAGTATAGCGGAAAGCACAGATACGCAGTATTTT.